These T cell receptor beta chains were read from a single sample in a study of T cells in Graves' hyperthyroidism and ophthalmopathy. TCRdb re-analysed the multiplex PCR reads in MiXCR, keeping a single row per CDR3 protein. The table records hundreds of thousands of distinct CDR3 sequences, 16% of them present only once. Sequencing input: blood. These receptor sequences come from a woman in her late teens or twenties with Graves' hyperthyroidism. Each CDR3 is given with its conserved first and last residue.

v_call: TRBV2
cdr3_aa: CASRRADRPNEQFF

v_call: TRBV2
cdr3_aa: CASSEASTGGDGYTF

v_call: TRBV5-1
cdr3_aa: CASSSGGGLWNEQFF

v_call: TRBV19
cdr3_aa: CASIRGGDTEAFF

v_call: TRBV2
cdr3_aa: CASRVTLPYGYTF

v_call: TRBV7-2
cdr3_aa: CASSLRVTGTGGNTIYF

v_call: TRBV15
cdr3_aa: CATSTLRGATNEKLFF

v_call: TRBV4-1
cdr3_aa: CASSQSDLAGAPYEQYF

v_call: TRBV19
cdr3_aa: CASRPGQGPNSPLHF

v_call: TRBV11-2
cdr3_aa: CASSGDPSNTDTQYF

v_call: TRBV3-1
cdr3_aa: CASSQEETYEQYF

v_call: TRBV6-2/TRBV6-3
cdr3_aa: CASSTRTSGSTDTQYF

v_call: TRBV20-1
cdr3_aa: CSATSFGHGPYEQYF

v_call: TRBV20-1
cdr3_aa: CSAIGPRLSQETQYF

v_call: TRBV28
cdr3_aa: CASTLTGGIETQYF

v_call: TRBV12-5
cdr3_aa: CASGWGAVFNEQFF

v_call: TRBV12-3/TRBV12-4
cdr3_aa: CASSSAEGRDSYYQPQHF

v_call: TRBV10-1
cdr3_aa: CASSESTGWDTEAFF

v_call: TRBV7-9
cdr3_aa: CASSLPAKNIQYF

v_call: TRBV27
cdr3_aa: CASSLTGRSYEQYF

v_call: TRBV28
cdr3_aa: CASSFGRLNTEAFF

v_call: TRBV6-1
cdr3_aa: CASSGLGGGGTDTQYF

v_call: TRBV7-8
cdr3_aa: CASSLGVAGAPYEQYF

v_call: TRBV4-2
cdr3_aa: CASSQRRELPEQYF

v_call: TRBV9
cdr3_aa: CASSASNRVDTQYF

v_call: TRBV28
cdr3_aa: CASSQDPGGKEKLFF

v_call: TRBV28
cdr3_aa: CASTLGQGRYGYTF

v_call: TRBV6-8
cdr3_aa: CASSYQGIYEQYF

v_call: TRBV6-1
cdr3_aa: CASSEYWGANQPQHF

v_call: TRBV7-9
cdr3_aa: CASRNRDSVPYEQYF

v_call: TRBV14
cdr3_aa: CASSQELFYGYTF

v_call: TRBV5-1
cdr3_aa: CASSLADRGLGSPLHF

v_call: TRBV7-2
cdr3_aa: CASSTGQVMGEQYF

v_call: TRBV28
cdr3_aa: CASSPGQGVSYQPQHF

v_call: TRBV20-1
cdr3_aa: CGIDGQMGSARHF

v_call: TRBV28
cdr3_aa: CASCYREQVQYF

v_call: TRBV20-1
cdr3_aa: CSARDHTSGSHEQYF

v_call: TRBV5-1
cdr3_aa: CATFSGIADTQYF

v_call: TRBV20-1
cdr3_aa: CSARGLAGETYNEQFF

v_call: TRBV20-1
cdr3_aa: CSALRDWVNNEQFF

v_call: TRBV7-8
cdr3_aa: CASSSGTSGQETQYF

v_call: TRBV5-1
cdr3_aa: CASSLASAGGEQFF

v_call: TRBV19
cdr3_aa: CASRKMTGDPYEQYF

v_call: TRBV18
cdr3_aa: CASSPPGVLGYEQYF

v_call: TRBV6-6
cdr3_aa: CASSYSVTSGRRDEQFF

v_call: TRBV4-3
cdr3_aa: CASSQDRGQPSYEQYF

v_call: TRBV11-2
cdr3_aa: CASSPAGGPSYEQYF

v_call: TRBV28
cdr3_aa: CASNQQGVYWNTEAFF

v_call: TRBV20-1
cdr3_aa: CSATISSLSSYNEQFF

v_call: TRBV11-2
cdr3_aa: CASSFGSRYYEQYF

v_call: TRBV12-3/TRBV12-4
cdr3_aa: CASSLFAGAETQYF

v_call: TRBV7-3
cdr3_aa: CASSLKGDSIYSNQPQHF

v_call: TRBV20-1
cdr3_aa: CSASREFESTDTQYF

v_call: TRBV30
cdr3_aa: CACPWGEGYGYTF

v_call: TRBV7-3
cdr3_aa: CASRTGPGTEAFF

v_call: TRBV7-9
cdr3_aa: CASSLDVLRDESNYGYTF